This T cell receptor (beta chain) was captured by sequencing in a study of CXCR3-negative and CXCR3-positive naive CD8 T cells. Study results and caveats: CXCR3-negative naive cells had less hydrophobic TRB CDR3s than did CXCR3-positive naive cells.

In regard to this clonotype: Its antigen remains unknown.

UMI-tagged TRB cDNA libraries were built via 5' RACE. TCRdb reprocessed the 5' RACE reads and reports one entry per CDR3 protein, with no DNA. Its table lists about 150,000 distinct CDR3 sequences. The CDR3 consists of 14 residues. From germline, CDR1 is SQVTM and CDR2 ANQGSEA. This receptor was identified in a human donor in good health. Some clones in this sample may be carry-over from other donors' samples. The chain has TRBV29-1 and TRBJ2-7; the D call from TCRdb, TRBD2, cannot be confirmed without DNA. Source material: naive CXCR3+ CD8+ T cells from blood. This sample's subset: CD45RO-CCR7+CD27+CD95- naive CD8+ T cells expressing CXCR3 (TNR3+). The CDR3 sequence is CSVSGGASYYEQYF.